What follows is one T cell receptor beta chain and its context. Its antigen remains undetermined. No quality values exist for individual bases; no much larger clone is one base distant. The cohort consisted of 600 to 750 healthy bone marrow donors. At the time of sampling, all cohort members were nominally healthy, though unrecorded immune exposures were likely present. The donor tested CMV seropositive, placing the donor among the approximately 290 seropositive members of the cohort. Every donor gave a peripheral blood sample, and the peripheral blood mononuclear cells from that sample were used for TCR beta sequencing. The Qiagen DNeasy Blood Extraction Kit was used to extract genomic DNA from the blood cell samples. This entry comes from a study of cytomegalovirus exposure and HLA in healthy donors (TCRdb year 2017). In terms of the full investigation: An earlier analysis of 587 of the donors reported roughly 300 Gb of sequence data and roughly 120 million unique TCR beta sequences obtained from about 179 million T cells. The T cell repertoires of under 700 subjects were profiled by immunosequencing and related to cytomegalovirus serostatus. Donor age, sex, ethnicity and CMV serostatus were collected together with the repertoire data. To decide whether each TCR beta V gene segment behaved as functional or pseudogenic, an earlier analysis of some 600 of the donors relied on high-throughput TCR beta sequencing. Five DR-DQ haplotypes were handled as single units for association and clustering because linkage in the cohort was strong. To predict cytomegalovirus infection status, the study combined high-throughput TCR immunosequencing, statistical association of individual TCRs with disease status, and machine learning. The study aimed to test whether cataloging public T cell receptors could reveal signatures of past pathogen exposure. Genome-wide SNP genotypes for about three fifths of the 666 donors were used in a later genetic analysis, which treated that subset as a discovery cohort. Along with the approximately 600-subject first cohort, a separate validation cohort of over a hundred different subjects was used. Among about 400 genotyped donors of the cohort, an average of roughly 230,000 unique TCR beta nucleotide sequences was sequenced per donor, of which about 19% were non-productive. Roughly 300 gigabases of sequencing data and approximately 93 million unique TCR sequences were included in an early release covering 550 to 800 HLA-typed donors. Every discovery cohort repertoire had been produced on one sequencing platform. A later analysis re-examined previously published TCR beta repertoires from 500 to 700 donors and added high-resolution HLA genotyping to investigate patterns of TCR occurrence. HLA typing included class I and class II loci at four-digit resolution. Rather than drawing on any new phenotypic data, the later analysis identified candidate immune exposures from TCR beta sequences and the way those sequences occurred across donors. The number of donors typed differed by locus, with roughly 620-640 for A, B, C, DRB1 and DQB1, roughly 550 for DQA1, 600 to 610 for DPA1, and some 440 for DPB1. Of the approximately 400 genotyped donors, 75% to 85% were placed in the genetic ancestry cluster associated with self-reported Caucasian donors.

The library came from the immunoSEQ multiplex PCR assay. For the multiplex PCR, a mixture combining 60 forward primers for TCR Vbeta segments and 13 reverse primers for TCR Jbeta segments was used. The CDR3 region of rearranged TCR beta genes was amplified from genomic DNA by a multiplex PCR assay. The amplified TCR beta libraries were sequenced on the Illumina HiSeq System as 87-base-pair reads. On the study's bioinformatics: A later analysis counted about 80 million unique TCR beta chains across the 500 to 850 repertoires, and approximately 11 million of these chains were shared by at least two donors. To remove PCR and sequencing errors, raw reads were error-corrected and collapsed into unique sequences using a nearest-neighbor algorithm that merged closely related sequences. CDR3 sequences were aligned to IMGT reference sequences to assign V, D and J gene segments. Each retained sequence needed at least a six-nucleotide match to both a V gene segment and a J gene segment. Rearrangements were classified as productive when the CDR3 lacked stop codons and remained in frame with V and J, and all other rearrangements were classified as non-productive. Following IMGT convention, CDR3 was defined as the stretch from the second conserved V-encoded cysteine up to the conserved J-encoded phenylalanine. The earlier analysis of about 610 of the donors excluded sequences that lacked an unambiguous match to a single V gene segment. An earlier analysis of about 590 of the donors classified V segments as functional when productive rearrangements were above 56.7% and as segregating when the standard deviation between donors was above 5%. A statistical classification framework was built to diagnose cytomegalovirus status from the catalog of TCR beta chain sequences. A later analysis assigned V and J genes by comparing TCR nucleotide sequences with IMGT/GENE-DB human TR gene sequences. The TCRdist pipeline was used in a later analysis to assign CDR3 sequences and most-parsimonious VDJ recombination scenarios. In a later analysis, every TCR beta chain was defined by the combination of its CDR3 amino acid sequence and its V-gene family, and reads without a unique V-gene family were dropped. As a way to deal with suspected cross-contamination and a sequencing artifact, a later analysis dropped over 550 nucleotide sequences that were highly shared and had low generation probability. For each public chain, a later analysis derived a clonal expansion index from normalized ranks of inferred template counts within each repertoire. A later analysis computed generation probabilities with a VDJ recombination model fitted to out-of-frame rearrangements, and checked the results against IGoR. In a later analysis, TCR-TCR, TCR-HLA and TCR-CMV co-occurrence was scored with hypergeometric tests, and a repertoire-size bias correction was applied to TCR pairs. A later analysis estimated false discovery rates by permuting HLA or CMV assignments 20 times. A later analysis grouped co-occurring TCRs with DBSCAN, adding TCRdist sequence similarity when clustering within HLA-allele-positive subsets. Repertoires with fewer than 30,000 or more than 120,000 public chains were left out of co-occurrence clustering, as were roughly five repertoires with anomalous nucleotide sharing. TCRdb obtained this table from immuneACCESS and retained in-frame rearrangements with V and J assigned. These tables miss some clones; where compared with another copy, unresolved V genes account for less than half of the shortfall, and the remainder is unexplained. V and J calls and clone size come straight from that table; D and trimming were deduced from the DNA. For this sample the table gives 150,000 to 200,000 clones, of which 75% to 90% were detected only once. The ten largest make up approximately 2.4% of the sample.

Study-wide findings and limitations: A later analysis found that most CMV-associated TCR beta chains appeared HLA-restricted, with HLA associations seemingly driven largely by CMV exposure. A later analysis reported that several top co-occurrence clusters appeared linked to parvovirus B19, influenza, CMV and Epstein-Barr virus. Because counts were too low, roughly 18 rarely observed V segments, including chromosome 9 orphons, were left out of the earlier analysis of approximately 500 of the donors. The cohort was sequenced for TCR beta chains only, and without alpha or paired-chain data the features that could be detected were limited. In a later analysis, HLA-associated TCR beta chains were found to be more clonally expanded and to have lower generation probabilities than equally common non-associated chains. For the cohort, immune exposure information was limited to CMV serostatus. Some IMGT-functional V segments, including TRBV6-2 and TRBV6-3, could not be distinguished by the 87-base-pair reads and were therefore excluded. In an earlier analysis of 587 of the donors, most TCR beta V segments appeared in productive rearrangements about 87% or about 30% of the time, broadly matching IMGT annotations. It was suggested by the authors that the approach could potentially be generalized to other disease states and immunological phenotypes. In a later analysis, 16,951 TCR beta sequences were associated with specific HLA alleles at a false discovery rate of 0.05. A cluster of highly shared sequence variants was judged likely to represent a technical artifact of the sequencing pipeline. According to a later analysis, TCR association rates differed among HLA loci, with DRB1 alleles showing the most associated TCRs and HLA-C alleles showing the fewest. In vitro tests confirmed that three of the cytomegalovirus-associated TCR beta chains recognize cytomegalovirus antigens. In a later genetic analysis, fewer N-insertions in productive TCRs were reported among donors in an Asian-associated ancestry cluster than the 666-donor mean. The classifier was reported to diagnose cytomegalovirus status with high specificity and sensitivity in both the original cohort and the validation cohort. A further reported finding was that TCR beta sequences accurately predicted the HLA-A and HLA-B alleles for most subjects in the first cohort. A later genetic analysis associated a missense DCLRE1C variant with V-gene and J-gene trimming of TCR beta chains, and an independent cohort replicated the association. Across donors, most TCR sequences were observed very rarely, whereas some public TCRs were present in many individuals. Linkage disequilibrium might explain the correlated functional status among segregating V segments, but an unknown experimental factor could not be excluded. Roughly uniform sequencing depth across donors was assumed in presence/absence analyses, although this assumption may not hold. Because HLA typing was missing for some donors at each locus, association tests included only the typed subset. The study gave a list of some 150 TCR beta chains associated with cytomegalovirus. Assigning TCR associations to individual alleles was difficult when HLA alleles, especially DR and DQ, strongly co-occurred.

CDR3 length: 15 amino acids, cysteine to phenylalanine. Only CDR3 DNA is held: 45 bases, read in frame from base 1. The receptor was derived from a woman aged 45-65 years in good health and CMV-seropositive. The specimen was PBMCs. The chain couples TRBV21-1 to TRBJ2-1; TRBD2 reflects the table's D call only, with no check against the DNA. TRBV21-1 is recorded as a pseudogene. The CDR3 protein: CASSKVIGGGNEQFF. The sequenced DNA is TGTGCCAGCAGCAAAGTCATAGGGGGGGGCAATGAGCAGTTCTTC.